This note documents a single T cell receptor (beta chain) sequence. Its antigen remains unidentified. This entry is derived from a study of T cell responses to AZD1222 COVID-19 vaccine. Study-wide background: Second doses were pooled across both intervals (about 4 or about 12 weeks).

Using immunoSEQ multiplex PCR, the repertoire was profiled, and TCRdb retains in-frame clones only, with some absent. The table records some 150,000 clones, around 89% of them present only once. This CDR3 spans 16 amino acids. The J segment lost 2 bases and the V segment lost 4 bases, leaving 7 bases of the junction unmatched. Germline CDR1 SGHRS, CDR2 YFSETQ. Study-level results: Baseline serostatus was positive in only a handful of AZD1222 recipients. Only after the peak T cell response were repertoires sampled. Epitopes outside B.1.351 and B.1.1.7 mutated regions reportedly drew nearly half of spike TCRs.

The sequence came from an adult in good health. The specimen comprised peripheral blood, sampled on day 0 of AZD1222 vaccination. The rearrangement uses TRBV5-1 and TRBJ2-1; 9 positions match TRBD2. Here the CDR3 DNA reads TGCGCCAGCAGCCCCCAAAGCGGGGGGACCTACAATGAGCAGTTCTTC. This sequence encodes CASSPQSGGTYNEQFF.